This T cell receptor (beta chain) was observed in a study of kidney transplant recipient with SARS-CoV-2 infection. There are a few counts of this clonotype. V was shortened by 4 bases and J by 8 bases, with 14 bases between the two germline ends. Germline CDR1 SGHDN, CDR2 FVKESK. This CDR3 has 13 residues. TCRdb independently ran MiXCR on the reads; one entry per CDR3 protein. The sample has 200,000 to 300,000 distinct CDR3 sequences, 29% seen once. This rearrangement joins TRBV14 to TRBJ2-5; tentatively, D is TRBD2 (5 bases). This receptor was obtained from a male patient between 25 and 40 years old who had COVID-19 and was a kidney transplant recipient. The T cells may partly be graft donor cells. Sequencing used a blood sample, obtained at baseline and between days 110 and 120 from a kidney transplant recipient. As DNA, the CDR3 is TGTGCCAGCAGCCCGGGGTGGGGATACACCCAGTACTTC. Translated, it gives CASSPGWGYTQYF.